These 26 T cell receptor beta chains were sequenced from one sample in a study of beta chain features in type 1 diabetes. Expressed TCRB transcripts were sequenced after all isolated RNA was converted to cDNA. Assay: immunoSEQ multiplex PCR; the TCRdb copy retains only in-frame clones and omits some. The table lists 600,000 to 650,000 clones, roughly 16% of them singletons. Specimen: naive CD4+ T cells from blood. Source of these receptors: a man between 18 and 35 years old in good health.

There are a few counts of this clone. This chain links TRBV5-4 with TRBJ2-1, with 10 bases identical to TRBD1. Germline trimming cut 4 bases from V and 5 bases from J; bases unmatched to any gene: 6. The CDR3 is 15 residues long. Germline V CDR1 and CDR2: SGHNT, YYREEE (reference sequence). The CDR3 loop is CASSRTGGLDNEQFF. For the CDR3, the DNA is TGTGCCAGCAGCAGGACAGGGGGGCTGGACAATGAGCAGTTCTTC.

This clone was counted only a few times. The V call is TRBV5-1, the J call TRBJ2-6; no definite D call. In germline, CDR1 is SGHRS, CDR2 YFSETQ. V was shortened by 3 bases and J by 0 bases, with 7 bases between the two germline ends. This CDR3 spans 15 amino acids. Written as DNA, the CDR3 is TGCGCCAGCAGCTCCGCGAACTCTGGGGCCAACGTCCTGACTTTC. Its translation: CASSSANSGANVLTF.

This clone was counted between two and nine times. The genes are TRBV21-1 and TRBJ2-1; the DNA was not compared with TRBD2, the D call given in the table. TRBV21-1 is annotated as a pseudogene. There are 17 residues in the CDR3. The CDR3 reads CASSKLSILKPYNEQFF. Written as DNA, the CDR3 is TGTGCCAGCAGCAAATTGAGTATCCTGAAACCCTACAATGAGCAGTTCTTC.

V gene TRBV28 combines with J gene TRBJ2-7; D is uncertain. Germline CDR1 reads MDHEN; CDR2 reads SYDVKM. Between the trimmed V and J ends, which lost 2 bases and 3 bases, there was a span of 8 bases. The CDR3 is made up of 13 amino acids. The CDR3 loop is CASSLLYSYEQYF. The CDR3 DNA sequence: TGTGCCAGCAGTTTACTTTACAGCTACGAGCAGTACTTC.

This clone was seen a few times. The chain carries TRBV19 and TRBJ2-5; 9 bases match TRBD2. The CDR3 runs to 14 residues. With V trimmed by 7 bases and J by 4 bases, 7 bases remained unmatched. Germline values: CDR1 LNHDA, CDR2 SQIVND (reference sequence). The CDR3 nucleotides read TGTGCCAGTAAGGGCCAACTAGCGGGAGAGACCCAGTACTTC. Amino acid sequence: CASKGQLAGETQYF. Using reference TRBV19 and TRBJ2-5 for the parts outside the CDR3, the full variable domain is DGGITQSPKYLFRKEGQNVTLSCEQNLNHDAMYWYRQDPGQGLRLIYYSQIVNDFQKGDIAEGYSVSREKKESFPLTVTSAQKNPTAFYLCASKGQLAGETQYFGPGTRLLVL.

This chain connects TRBV21-1 to TRBJ2-6; TRBD1, the table's D call, lacks a check against the DNA. TRBV21-1 is classified as a pseudogene. The CDR3 runs 19 residues. In nucleotides, the CDR3 is TGTGCCAGCAGCGCTTGGACAGGGCTCTATCTCTCTGGGGCCAACGTCCTGACTTTC. It encodes CASSAWTGLYLSGANVLTF.

The genes are TRBV25-1 and TRBJ2-7; weak D call: TRBD1 (5 bases). The CDR3 totals 15 residues. Germline assignment: CDR1 MGHDK and CDR2 SYGVNS. Trimming shortened V by 7 bases and J by 0 bases, and 16 bases separated the two germline ends. The CDR3 is CASKGGYRSSYEQYF. The CDR3 DNA is TGTGCCAGCAAGGGTGGGTACAGGAGCTCCTACGAGCAGTACTTC.

This clone came up a few times. The V gene is TRBV10-3, the J gene TRBJ2-7, with 10 bases fitting TRBD2. CDR1 and CDR2 (germline): ENHRY, SYGVKD. CDR3 length: 13 amino acids. V was pared by 5 bases and J by 3 bases, with 1 base of the junction left unmatched. CDR3 nucleotides: TGTGCCATCAGTCCTAGCGGGAGCTACGAGCAGTACTTC. Translating gives CAISPSGSYEQYF.

This clone was counted only a few times. The chain recombines TRBV2 with TRBJ2-3, with 12 positions matching TRBD2. Unmatched junction bases numbered 8, after V lost 10 bases and J lost 3 bases. Per the germline V gene, CDR1 is SNHLY and CDR2 is FYNNEI. CDR3 size: 15 residues. The CDR3 reads CATPSGREGTDTQYF. In DNA form, the CDR3 reads TGTGCCACCCCTAGCGGGAGGGAGGGGACAGATACGCAGTATTTT.

J is TRBJ2-2 and V is TRBV25-1; TRBD2 matches at 14 bases. Germline trimming cut 2 bases from V and 5 bases from J; bases unmatched to any gene: 4. Per the germline V gene, CDR1 is MGHDK and CDR2 is SYGVNS. The CDR3 is 17 residues long. CDR3 DNA sequence: TGTGCCAGCAGTGAAGGGACTAGCGGGAGAGGGACCGGGGAGCTGTTTTTT. Protein product: CASSEGTSGRGTGELFF.

The rearrangement joins TRBV5-1 to TRBJ1-2; D might be TRBD1 (6 bases). Trimming left V 0 bases short and J 0 bases short, with 9 bases between. The CDR3 runs 15 residues. From germline, CDR1 is SGHRS and CDR2 YFSETQ. The CDR3 DNA follows: TGCGCCAGCAGCTTGGGACAGGAGCCTAACTATGGCTACACCTTC. Residues: CASSLGQEPNYGYTF.

In DNA form, the CDR3 reads TGCAGCGGGAACAGGGGGGCTGAAGCTTTCTTT. Translated, it gives CSGNRGAEAFF. The chain combines TRBV29-1 with TRBJ1-1, with 8 bases that match TRBD1. The germline gives CDR1 SQVTM, CDR2 ANQGSEA. The J segment lost 6 bases and the V segment lost 7 bases, leaving 4 bases of the junction unmatched. This CDR3 region has 11 residues.

V gene TRBV19 combines with J gene TRBJ2-3; D is ambiguous. Germline lookup yields CDR1 LNHDA and CDR2 SQIVND (reference sequence). This CDR3 has 14 residues. V lost 6 bases and J lost 4, with 14 bases in between. CDR3 in amino acids: CASRRTLPPDTQYF. CDR3 coding DNA: TGTGCCAGTAGAAGGACCCTTCCCCCAGATACGCAGTATTTT.

This clone was observed a handful of times. The CDR3 DNA follows: TGTGCCAGCAGCCTCGGGACAGCTATAACCTACGAGCAGTACTTC. This gives the protein CASSLGTAITYEQYF. This chain uses TRBV7-2 with TRBJ2-7, with 7 bases identical to TRBD1. The V gene's germline CDR1 is SGHTA and CDR2 FQGNSA. The CDR3 has 15 amino acids. The ends lost 5 bases at V and 2 bases at J; junction bases unmatched: 9.

The chain links TRBV2 to TRBJ1-1; D is unclear. CDR3 size: 13 residues. V was trimmed by 2 bases and J by 10 bases, leaving 14 bases between them. Germline V gene lookup returns CDR1 SNHLY and CDR2 FYNNEI. This chain's CDR3 is CASSERWLRRAFF. The CDR3 DNA reads as TGTGCCAGCAGTGAACGTTGGTTGAGAAGAGCTTTCTTT.

This clone was observed a handful of times. The V and J genes are TRBV18 and TRBJ1-1; 11 bases fit TRBD1. CDR1 and CDR2 from the germline V gene are KGHSH and LQKENI. V shed 4 bases and J 4 bases; nucleotides not matched to a gene: 5. The CDR3 covers 15 residues. The CDR3 here is CASSRSGQGGTEAFF. The CDR3 DNA reads TGTGCCAGCTCACGATCGGGACAGGGGGGCACTGAAGCTTTCTTT.

This clone was observed a few times. V and J are TRBV9 and TRBJ2-2; the match to TRBD2 covers 7 bases. Germline trimming cut 2 bases from V and 3 bases from J; bases unmatched to any gene: 4. From germline, CDR1 is SGDLS and CDR2 YYNGEE. CDR3 length equals 15 residues. The CDR3 reads CASSVRLADTGELFF. The CDR3 DNA reads TGTGCCAGCAGCGTCCGACTAGCTGACACCGGGGAGCTGTTTTTT.

V usage is TRBV7-2 and J usage is TRBJ2-5; 8 positions agree with TRBD2. The germline V gene encodes CDR1 SGHTA and CDR2 FQGNSA. V lost 0 bases and J lost 5; bases outside the gene matches: 14. This CDR3 contains 18 residues. The CDR3 region has the DNA TGTGCCAGCAGCTTAGCCAGTGACTTCCGGGGGGGCCGGGAGACCCAGTACTTC. Translated: CASSLASDFRGGRETQYF.

V is TRBV2 and J is TRBJ1-3, with a possible D match to TRBD1 (5 bases). Germline CDR1 is SNHLY and CDR2 is FYNNEI. This CDR3 is built from 16 residues. Between the trimmed V and J ends, which lost 7 bases and 0 bases, there was a span of 16 bases. CDR3 coding DNA: TGTGCCAGCACCCTCGGGACGGAACACTCTGGAAACACCATATATTTT. Protein product: CASTLGTEHSGNTIYF.

The V and J genes are TRBV14 and TRBJ2-5, with 11 bases fitting TRBD2. CDR3 length: 14 amino acids. The V gene end was trimmed by 6 bases and the J gene end by 6 bases; junction bases not matched to a gene: 6. The germline V gene has CDR1 SGHDN and CDR2 FVKESK. In DNA form, the CDR3 reads TGTGCCAGCAGAGTGACTAGCGGGGACAAGACCCAGTACTTC. This sequence encodes CASRVTSGDKTQYF.

This clone was found a few times. This rearrangement joins TRBV6-6 to TRBJ2-3; D unresolved. The CDR3 sequence is 13 residues long. The V gene's germline CDR1 is MNHNY and CDR2 SVGAGI (reference sequence). The V end lost 5 bases, the J end lost 3 bases, and 9 bases lay between the germline ends. Here the CDR3 reads CASSTDATDTQYF. The CDR3 DNA is TGTGCCAGCAGTACGGACGCGACAGATACGCAGTATTTT.

A remark on this clone: Within the sample, other DNA sequences also encode this same CDR3. The chain couples TRBV7-9 to TRBJ1-4; unclear D gene. The CDR3 has 14 residues. Germline V gene data show CDR1 as SEHNR and CDR2 as FQNEAQ (reference sequence). The V end lost 1 base, the J end lost 2 bases, and 5 bases lay between the germline ends. In nucleotides, the CDR3 is TGTGCCAGCAGCTTAGACCGTACTAATGAAAAACTGTTTTTT. This encodes CASSLDRTNEKLFF. Based on the CDR3 plus reference TRBV7-9 and TRBJ1-4, the full variable domain is DTGVSQNPRHKITKRGQNVTFRCDPISEHNRLYWYRQTLGQGPEFLTYFQNEAQLEKSRLLSDRFSAERPKGSFSTLEIQRTEQGDSAMYLCASSLDRTNEKLFFGSGTQLSVL.

This clone was recorded a few times. The chain employs TRBV7-2 and TRBJ2-5; TRBD1 aligns across 7 bases. From germline, CDR1 is SGHTA and CDR2 FQGNSA. CDR3 length: 15 residues. The V gene end was trimmed by 6 bases and the J gene end by 1 base; junction bases not matched to a gene: 8. DNA for the CDR3: TGTGCCAGCAGGCAGACAGGGTACGGCCAAGAGACCCAGTACTTC. Its protein product is CASRQTGYGQETQYF.

The rearrangement links TRBV9 to TRBJ2-1, with D unresolved. The germline CDR1 and CDR2 sequences are SGDLS and YYNGEE. V was cut by 1 base and J by 0 bases, with 20 bases left in between. The CDR3 covers 19 residues. In nucleotides, the CDR3 is TGTGCCAGCAGCGTAATCCCGCGGAACGGGCCCAACTCCTACAATGAGCAGTTCTTC. Translation: CASSVIPRNGPNSYNEQFF.

The genes are TRBV9 and TRBJ2-7; 14 bases are shared with TRBD2. Germline V CDR1 and CDR2: SGDLS, YYNGEE. The CDR3 length is 16 residues. With 4 bases clipped from V and 3 bases from J, the junction kept 6 bases outside the gene matches. CDR3 residues: CASSQGLAGAFYEQYF. CDR3 DNA sequence: TGTGCCAGCAGCCAGGGACTAGCGGGGGCGTTCTACGAGCAGTACTTC.

Only a few counts were recorded for this clone. This CDR3 reads CASSLSRVQYF. As DNA, the CDR3 is TGTGCCAGCAGTTTATCCAGGGTGCAGTATTTT. The rearrangement uses TRBV28 and TRBJ2-3; tentative D call: TRBD1 (5 bases). This CDR3 is 11 amino acids long. Trimming left V 1 base short and J 11 bases short, with 7 bases between. The germline gives CDR1 MDHEN, CDR2 SYDVKM.